This T cell receptor (beta chain) was retrieved from a study of Ad26.COV2.S vaccination and SARS-CoV-2 variants. Study-level information: A participant enrolled in the COV1001 Ad26.COV2.S trial arm provided the sample. Once or twice, 56 days apart, Ad26.COV2.S was delivered intramuscularly. Findings of the study overall: Total T cell responses, in the TCR breadth and depth analyses, may have been underestimated.

The CDR3 spans 15 residues. Deletions cut 1 base from V and 1 base from J, with 11 bases between. CDR1 SGHVS and CDR2 FNYEAQ come from the germline V gene. Treatment: around 19 received Ad26.COV2.S at low or high dose, single or two shots; 5 received placebo; per-sample allocation not given. It was on day 63 after the first vaccine or placebo injection that samples were taken. It was Wuhan-strain SARS-CoV-2 spike that the Ad26 vaccine vector expressed. Profiling relied on immunoSEQ multiplex PCR, and the TCRdb table lists in-frame clones only, not all of them. The sample contains hundreds of thousands of clones, roughly 84% of which appear only once. Notes on this clone: Its target is unknown.

Sequenced here: peripheral blood, sampled in a trial of Ad26.COV2.S vaccine versus placebo. The TCR originated in a person aged 18-65 years who received the Ad26.COV2.S COVID-19 vaccine or a placebo. This sequence joins TRBV7-6 and TRBJ2-7; D uncertain. CDR3 in DNA: TGTGCCAGCAGCTTAGGGGTTGCCTTGTCCTACGAGCAGTACTTC. This translates into CASSLGVALSYEQYF.